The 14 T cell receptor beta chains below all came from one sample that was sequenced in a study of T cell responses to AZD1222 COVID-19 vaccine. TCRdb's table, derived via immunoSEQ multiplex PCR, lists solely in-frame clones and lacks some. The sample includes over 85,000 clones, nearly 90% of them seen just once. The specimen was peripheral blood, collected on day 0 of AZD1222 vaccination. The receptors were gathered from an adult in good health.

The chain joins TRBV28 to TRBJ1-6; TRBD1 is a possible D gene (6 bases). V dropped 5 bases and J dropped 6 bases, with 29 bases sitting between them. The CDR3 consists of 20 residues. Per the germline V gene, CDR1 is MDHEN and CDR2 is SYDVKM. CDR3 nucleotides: TGTGCCAGCAGTCTCCCGAGGGGGGGGCGGAATTCTGTGGGTAATTCACCCCTCCACTTT. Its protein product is CASSLPRGGRNSVGNSPLHF.

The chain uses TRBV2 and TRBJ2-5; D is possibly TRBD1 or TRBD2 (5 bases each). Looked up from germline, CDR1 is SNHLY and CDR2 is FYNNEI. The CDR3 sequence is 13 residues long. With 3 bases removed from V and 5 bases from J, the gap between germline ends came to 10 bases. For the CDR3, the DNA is TGTGCCAGCAGTGAGGGGGAAGTGGAGACCCAGTACTTC. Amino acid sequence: CASSEGEVETQYF.

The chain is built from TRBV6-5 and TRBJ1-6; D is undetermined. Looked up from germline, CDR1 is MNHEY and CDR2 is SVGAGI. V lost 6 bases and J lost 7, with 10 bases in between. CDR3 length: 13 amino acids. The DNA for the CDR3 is TGTGCCAGCAGCCTTATCGGGAATTCACCCCTCCACTTT. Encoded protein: CASSLIGNSPLHF.

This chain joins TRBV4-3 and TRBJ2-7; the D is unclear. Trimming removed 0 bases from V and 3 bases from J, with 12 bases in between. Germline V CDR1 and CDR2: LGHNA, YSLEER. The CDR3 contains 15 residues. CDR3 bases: TGCGCCAGCAGCCAAGAATTCCACAGTTTCTACGAGCAGTACTTC. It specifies CASSQEFHSFYEQYF.

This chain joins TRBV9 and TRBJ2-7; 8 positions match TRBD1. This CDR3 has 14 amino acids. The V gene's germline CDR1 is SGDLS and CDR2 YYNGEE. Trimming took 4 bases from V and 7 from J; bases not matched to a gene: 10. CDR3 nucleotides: TGTGCCAGCAGCCCCTGGGACAGGTTGGGGGAGCAGTACTTC. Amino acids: CASSPWDRLGEQYF.

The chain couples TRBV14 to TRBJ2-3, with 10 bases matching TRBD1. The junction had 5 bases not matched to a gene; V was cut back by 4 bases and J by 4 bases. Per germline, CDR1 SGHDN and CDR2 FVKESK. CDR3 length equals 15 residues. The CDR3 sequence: CASSPPDRGSDTQYF. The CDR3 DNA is TGTGCCAGCAGCCCACCGGACAGGGGGTCAGATACGCAGTATTTT.

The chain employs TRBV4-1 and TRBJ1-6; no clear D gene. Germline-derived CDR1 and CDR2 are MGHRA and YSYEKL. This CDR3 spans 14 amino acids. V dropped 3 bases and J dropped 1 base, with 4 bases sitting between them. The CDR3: CASSHHSYNSPLHF. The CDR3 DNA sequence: TGCGCCAGCAGCCATCATTCCTATAATTCACCCCTCCACTTT.

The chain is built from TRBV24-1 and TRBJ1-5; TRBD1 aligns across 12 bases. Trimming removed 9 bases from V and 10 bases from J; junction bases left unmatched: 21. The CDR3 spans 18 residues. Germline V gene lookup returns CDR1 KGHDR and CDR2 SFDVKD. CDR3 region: CATPPGQGALKGCCPQHF. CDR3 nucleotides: TGTGCCACCCCTCCGGGACAGGGGGCGCTTAAGGGGTGCTGCCCCCAGCATTTT.

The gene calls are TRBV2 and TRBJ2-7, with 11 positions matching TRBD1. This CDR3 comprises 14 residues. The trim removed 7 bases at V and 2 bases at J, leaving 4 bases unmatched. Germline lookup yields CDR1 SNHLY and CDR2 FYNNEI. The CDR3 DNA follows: TGTGCCAGCAAGGGGACAGGGGGGACCTACGAGCAGTACTTC. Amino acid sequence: CASKGTGGTYEQYF.

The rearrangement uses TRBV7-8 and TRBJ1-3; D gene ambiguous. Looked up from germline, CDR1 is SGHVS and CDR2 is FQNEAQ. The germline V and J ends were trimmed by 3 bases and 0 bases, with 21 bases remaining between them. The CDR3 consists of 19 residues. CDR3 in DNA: TGTGCCAGCAGCTTTAGGCCGATCGTAGTATGGAACTCTGGAAACACCATATATTTT. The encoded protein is CASSFRPIVVWNSGNTIYF.

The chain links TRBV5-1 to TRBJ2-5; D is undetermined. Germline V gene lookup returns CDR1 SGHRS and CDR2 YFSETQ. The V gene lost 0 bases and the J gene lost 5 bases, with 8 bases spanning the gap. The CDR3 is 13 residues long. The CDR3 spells CASSLAGRETQYF. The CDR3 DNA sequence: TGCGCCAGCAGCTTGGCCGGCAGGGAGACCCAGTACTTC.

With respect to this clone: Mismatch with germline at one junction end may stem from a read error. The CDR3 reads CASSKGFGQAHNEQFF. The CDR3 region has the DNA TGTGCTAGCAGCAAGGGCTTTGGACAGGCTCACAATGAGCAGTTCTTC. The chain is built from TRBV7-7 and TRBJ2-1, with 7 bases that match TRBD1. Germline-derived CDR1 and CDR2 are SSHAT and FNYEAQ (reference sequence). The CDR3 totals 16 residues.

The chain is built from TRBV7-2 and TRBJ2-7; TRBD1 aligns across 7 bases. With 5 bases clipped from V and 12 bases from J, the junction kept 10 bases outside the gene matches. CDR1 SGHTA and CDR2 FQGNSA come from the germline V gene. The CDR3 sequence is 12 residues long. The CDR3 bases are TGTGCCAGCAGCCGTCGGGACAGAGTCCTGTACTTC. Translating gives CASSRRDRVLYF.

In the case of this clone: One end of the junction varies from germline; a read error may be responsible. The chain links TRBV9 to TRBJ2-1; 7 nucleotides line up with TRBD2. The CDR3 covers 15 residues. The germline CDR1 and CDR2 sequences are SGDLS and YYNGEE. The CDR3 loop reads CASSVAGPSYNEQFF. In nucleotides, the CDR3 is TGTGCCAGCAGTGTAGCGGGCCCTTCCTACAATGAGCAGTTCTTC.